This TCR beta chain stems from a study of T cell changes during pregnancy in multiple sclerosis (dated by TCRdb to the late 2010s). In terms of the full investigation: The study looked at changes in the T cell repertoire across pregnancy in women with multiple sclerosis.

Library preparation was by the immunoSEQ multiplex PCR assay. TCRdb retrieved this table from immuneACCESS and kept in-frame rearrangements only. Not all clones are present; in checked studies, unresolved V genes account for under half, and no reason is known for the remainder. The sample table records roughly 1,100 clones; roughly 80% of these occur just once. Roughly 52% of the sample is taken by the ten largest. Worth noting for this clone: Its antigen is unknown. Base qualities are not at hand, and no much larger clone is one base apart.

Relative to germline, V is 1 base shorter and J is 4 bases shorter, with 11 bases between their ends. The CDR3 runs 14 amino acids, cysteine and phenylalanine included. The kept DNA is CDR3 alone, 42 bases in frame from the first base. The germline V gene (reference sequence) supplies CDR1 SGHNT and CDR2 YYREEE. The receptor chain draws on TRBV5-4 and TRBJ1-2; D gene: possibly TRBD1, on 6 matching bases. The sequencing input was CD4+ T cells from PBMCs (not recorded whether the cells were cultured). This clonotype originated in a female patient with multiple sclerosis, enrolled in a pregnancy study. Some clones in this sample may be carry-over from other donors' samples. Here is the DNA: TGTGCCAGCAGCTTGTTTGGGACAAGCTATGGCTACACCTTC. The resulting protein is CASSLFGTSYGYTF.